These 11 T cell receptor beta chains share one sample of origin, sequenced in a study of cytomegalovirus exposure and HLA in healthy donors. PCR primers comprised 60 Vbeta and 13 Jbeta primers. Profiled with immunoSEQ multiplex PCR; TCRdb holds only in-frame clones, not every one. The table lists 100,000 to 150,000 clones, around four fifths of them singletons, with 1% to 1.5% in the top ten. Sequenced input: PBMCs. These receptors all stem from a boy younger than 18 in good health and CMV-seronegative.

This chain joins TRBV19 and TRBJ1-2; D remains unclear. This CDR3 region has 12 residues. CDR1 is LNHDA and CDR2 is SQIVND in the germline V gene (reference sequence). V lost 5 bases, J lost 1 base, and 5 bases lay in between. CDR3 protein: CASSPGNYGYTF. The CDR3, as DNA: TGTGCCAGTAGTCCCGGTAACTATGGCTACACCTTC.

Here the CDR3 DNA reads TGTGCCTGGAGTGTAAAGGCAGCGAATCCGAACACCGGGGAGCTGTTTTTT. It is translated as CAWSVKAANPNTGELFF. This chain links TRBV30 with TRBJ2-2; D not certain. The CDR3 contains 17 residues. V lost 0 bases and J lost 0, with 14 bases in between. Germline V CDR1 and CDR2: GTSNPN, SVGIG (reference sequence).

In DNA, the CDR3 is TGTGCCAGCAGCCAAGCCGAAGGGACTAGTGAGGATACGCAGTATTTT. This translates into CASSQAEGTSEDTQYF. The rearrangement links TRBV4-2 to TRBJ2-3, with 8 bases matching TRBD2. Germline CDR1 reads LGHNA; CDR2 reads YNFKEQ. J lost 6 bases, V lost 1 base, and 9 bases had no gene match. This CDR3 has 16 residues.

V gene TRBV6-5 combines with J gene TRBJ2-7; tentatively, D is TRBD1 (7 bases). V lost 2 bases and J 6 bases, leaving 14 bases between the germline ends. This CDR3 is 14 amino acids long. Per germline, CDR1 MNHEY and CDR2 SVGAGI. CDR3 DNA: TGTGCCAGCAGTTACGCAGGGGGGCCCCTCGAGCAGTACTTC. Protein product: CASSYAGGPLEQYF.

CDR3 region: CASSIAGALQETQYF. The DNA for the CDR3 is TGTGCCAGTAGTATAGCGGGAGCCCTACAAGAGACCCAGTACTTC. V usage is TRBV19 and J usage is TRBJ2-5, with a weak D call TRBD2 (6 bases). The CDR3 sequence is 15 residues long. Germline V gives CDR1 LNHDA, CDR2 SQIVND (reference sequence). Trimming stripped 1 base from V and 2 bases from J, with 11 bases between.

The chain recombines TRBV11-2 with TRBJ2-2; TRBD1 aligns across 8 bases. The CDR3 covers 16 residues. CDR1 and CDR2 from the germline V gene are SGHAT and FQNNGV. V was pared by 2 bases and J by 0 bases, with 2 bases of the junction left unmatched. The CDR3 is CASSLTGGANTGELFF. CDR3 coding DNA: TGTGCCAGCAGCTTAACAGGGGGAGCGAACACCGGGGAGCTGTTTTTT. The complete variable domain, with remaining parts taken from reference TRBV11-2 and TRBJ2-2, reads EAGVAQSPRYKIIEKRQSVAFWCNPISGHATLYWYQQILGQGPKLLIQFQNNGVVDDSQLPKDRFSAERLKGVDSTLKIQPAKLEDSAVYLCASSLTGGANTGELFFGEGSRLTVL.

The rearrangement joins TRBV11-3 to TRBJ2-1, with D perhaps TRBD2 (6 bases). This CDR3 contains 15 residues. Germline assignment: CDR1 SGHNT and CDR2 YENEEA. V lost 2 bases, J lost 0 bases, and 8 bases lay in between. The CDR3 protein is CASSLRDSSYNEQFF. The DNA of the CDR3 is TGTGCCAGCAGCTTACGGGACTCCTCCTACAATGAGCAGTTCTTC.

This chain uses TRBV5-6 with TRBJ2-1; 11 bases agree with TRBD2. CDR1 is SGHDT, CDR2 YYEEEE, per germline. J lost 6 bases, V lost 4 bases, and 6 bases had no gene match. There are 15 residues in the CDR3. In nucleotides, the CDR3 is TGTGCCAGCAGCCCCTGGACTAGCGGGTTCAATGAGCAGTTCTTC. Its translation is CASSPWTSGFNEQFF.

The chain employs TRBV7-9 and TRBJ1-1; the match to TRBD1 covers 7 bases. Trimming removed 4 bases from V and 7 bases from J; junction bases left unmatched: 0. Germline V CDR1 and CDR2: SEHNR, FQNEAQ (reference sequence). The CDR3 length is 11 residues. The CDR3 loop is CASSYRGEAFF. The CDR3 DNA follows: TGTGCCAGCAGCTACAGGGGTGAAGCTTTCTTT. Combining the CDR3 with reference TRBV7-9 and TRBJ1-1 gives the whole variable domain DTGVSQNPRHKITKRGQNVTFRCDPISEHNRLYWYRQTLGQGPEFLTYFQNEAQLEKSRLLSDRFSAERPKGSFSTLEIQRTEQGDSAMYLCASSYRGEAFFGQGTRLTVV.

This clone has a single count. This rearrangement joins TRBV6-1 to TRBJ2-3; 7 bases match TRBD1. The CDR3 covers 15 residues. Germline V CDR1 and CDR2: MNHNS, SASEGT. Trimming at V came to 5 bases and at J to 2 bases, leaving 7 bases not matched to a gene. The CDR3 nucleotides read TGTGCCAGCAGTACCAGACAGGGCACCACAGATACGCAGTATTTT. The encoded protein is CASSTRQGTTDTQYF.

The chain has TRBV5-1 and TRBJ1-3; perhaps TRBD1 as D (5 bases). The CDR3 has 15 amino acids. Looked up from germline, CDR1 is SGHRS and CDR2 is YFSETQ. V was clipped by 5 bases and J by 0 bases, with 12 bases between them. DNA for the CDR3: TGCGCCAGCAGGCGGGACTTAAACTCTGGAAACACCATATATTTT. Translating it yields CASRRDLNSGNTIYF.